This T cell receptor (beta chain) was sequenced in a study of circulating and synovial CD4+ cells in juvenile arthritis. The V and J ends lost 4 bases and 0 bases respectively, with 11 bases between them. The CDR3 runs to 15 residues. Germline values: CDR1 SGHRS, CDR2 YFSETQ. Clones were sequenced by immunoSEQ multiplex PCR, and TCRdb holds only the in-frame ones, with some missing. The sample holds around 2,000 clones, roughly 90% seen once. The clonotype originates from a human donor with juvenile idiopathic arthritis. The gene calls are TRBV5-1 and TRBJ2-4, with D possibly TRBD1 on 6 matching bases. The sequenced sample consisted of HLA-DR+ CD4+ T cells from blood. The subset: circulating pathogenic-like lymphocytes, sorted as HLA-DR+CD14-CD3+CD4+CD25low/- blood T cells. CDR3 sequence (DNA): TGCGCCAGCAGCCTGGGACATCTAGCCAAAAACATTCAGTACTTC. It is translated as CASSLGHLAKNIQYF.